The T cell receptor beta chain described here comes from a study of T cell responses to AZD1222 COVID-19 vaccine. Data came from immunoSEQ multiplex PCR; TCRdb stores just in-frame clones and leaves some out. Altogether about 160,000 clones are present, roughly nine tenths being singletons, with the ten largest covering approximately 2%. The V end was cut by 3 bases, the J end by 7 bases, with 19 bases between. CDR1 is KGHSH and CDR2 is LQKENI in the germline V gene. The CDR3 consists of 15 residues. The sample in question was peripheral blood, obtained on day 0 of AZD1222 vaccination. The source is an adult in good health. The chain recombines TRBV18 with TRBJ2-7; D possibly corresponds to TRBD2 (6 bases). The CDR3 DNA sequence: TGTGCCAGCTCACCTTCCGGGACCCCGGAGGGGGAGCAGTACTTC. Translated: CASSPSGTPEGEQYF.